This T cell receptor (beta chain) was profiled in a study of blood T cell repertoires in COVID-19. Profiling relied on immunoSEQ multiplex PCR, and the TCRdb table lists in-frame clones only, not all of them. This table holds approximately 220,000 clones, about 80% found once. The V gene's germline CDR1 is SGDLS and CDR2 YYNGEE. The CDR3 is 14 residues long. Deletions cut 0 bases from V and 2 bases from J, with 7 bases between. The TCR originated in a woman aged 45-65 years who had been exposed to COVID-19. The rearrangement links TRBV9 to TRBJ2-3; no definite D call. What was sequenced was PBMCs or T cells enriched from blood (not recorded which). This CDR3 is CASSVDSTTDTQYF. CDR3 coding DNA: TGTGCCAGCAGCGTAGACTCAACCACAGATACGCAGTATTTT.